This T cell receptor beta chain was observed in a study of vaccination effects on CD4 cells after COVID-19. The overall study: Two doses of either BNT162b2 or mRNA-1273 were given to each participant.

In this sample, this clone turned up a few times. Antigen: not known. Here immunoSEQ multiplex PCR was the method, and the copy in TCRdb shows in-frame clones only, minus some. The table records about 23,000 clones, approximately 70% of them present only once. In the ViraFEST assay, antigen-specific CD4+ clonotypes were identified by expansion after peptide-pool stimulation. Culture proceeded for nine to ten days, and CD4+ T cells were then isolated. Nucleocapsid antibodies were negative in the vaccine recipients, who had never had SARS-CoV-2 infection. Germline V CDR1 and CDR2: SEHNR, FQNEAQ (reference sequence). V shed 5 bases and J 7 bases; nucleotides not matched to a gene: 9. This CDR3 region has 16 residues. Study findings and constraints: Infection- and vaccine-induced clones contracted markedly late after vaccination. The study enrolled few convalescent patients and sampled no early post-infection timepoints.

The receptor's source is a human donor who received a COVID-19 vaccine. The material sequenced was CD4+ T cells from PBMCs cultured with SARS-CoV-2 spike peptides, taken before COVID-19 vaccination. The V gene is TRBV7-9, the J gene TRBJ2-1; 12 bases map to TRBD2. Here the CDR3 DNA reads TGTGCCAGCAGCCCGTTGACTAGCGGGGGTCAAAATGAGCAGTTCTTC. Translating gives CASSPLTSGGQNEQFF. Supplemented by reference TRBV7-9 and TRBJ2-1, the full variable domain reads DTGVSQNPRHKITKRGQNVTFRCDPISEHNRLYWYRQTLGQGPEFLTYFQNEAQLEKSRLLSDRFSAERPKGSFSTLEIQRTEQGDSAMYLCASSPLTSGGQNEQFFGPGTRLTVL.